The rows below give T cell receptor beta chains drawn from one sample of a study of blood T cell repertoires in COVID-19. Some clones are missing from TCRdb's copy, which holds only in-frame ones; the method was immunoSEQ multiplex PCR. The sample contains hundreds of thousands of clones, over 70% of which appear only once. Sequencing used peripheral blood. These receptors all come from a woman of 80 years or more with acute or convalescent COVID-19. The CDR3 runs from the conserved cysteine through the conserved F or W. Fields, in order: D gene, clone size, J gene, V gene, CDR3 DNA, CDR3 protein. The D gene is left open where the match is weak. The size entry is marked missing in some rows and otherwise reads once, few, many or a size class.

NA,NA,TRBJ2-7,TRBV4-3,TGCGCCAGCAGCCAAGATGGCCGGGAAACCCACTACGAGCAGTACTTC,CASSQDGRETHYEQYF
TRBD1,NA,TRBJ2-2,TRBV5-1,TGCGCCAGCAGTAAGTCAGGGGGCTCCGGGGAGCTGTTTTTT,CASSKSGGSGELFF
NA,NA,TRBJ2-7,TRBV6-5,TGTGCCAGCATTCGAGGGAGTTCGGTTTACGAGCAGTACTTC,CASIRGSSVYEQYF
NA,NA,TRBJ2-5,TRBV11-3,TGTGCCAGCAGCTTTACTGCGGCGGGGACCCAGTACTTC,CASSFTAAGTQYF
NA,NA,TRBJ2-3,TRBV3-1/TRBV3-2,TGTGCCAGCAGCCAATTTCGGACAGATACGCAGTATTTT,CASSQFRTDTQYF
NA,NA,TRBJ1-5,TRBV6-1,TGTGCCAGCAGTGAAGGGGCGCTCCAGCATTTT,CASSEGALQHF
TRBD1,NA,TRBJ1-2,TRBV4-1,TGCGCCAGCAGCCAAGTATGGGACAGGACCTATGGCTACACCTTC,CASSQVWDRTYGYTF
NA,NA,TRBJ1-5,TRBV19,TGTGCCAGTAGTACGACAGGCTTTGGTCAGCCCCAGCATTTT,CASSTTGFGQPQHF
NA,NA,TRBJ1-2,TRBV15,TGTGCCACCAGCAGAGGATCAGGGGCTAACTATGGCTACACCTTC,CATSRGSGANYGYTF
TRBD2,once,TRBJ2-1,TRBV4-2,TGTGCCAGCAGCCAACCCACTAGCGGGAGGGCCAATGAGCAGTTCTTC,CASSQPTSGRANEQFF
NA,NA,TRBJ1-2,TRBV9,TGTGCCAGCAGCCCCCTACCTTTGGAGAACTATGGCTACACCTTC,CASSPLPLENYGYTF
NA,NA,TRBJ1-3,TRBV7-2,TGTGCCAGCAGCTCGGGCGGGGCCTACTCTGGAAACACCATATATTTT,CASSSGGAYSGNTIYF
TRBD2,NA,TRBJ2-3,TRBV24-1,TGTGCCACTAGCGGGGGGGCCTGGGATACGCAGTATTTT,CATSGGAWDTQYF
NA,NA,TRBJ1-5,TRBV30,TGTGCCTGGAGTGTTCAGGGGTCGCAGCCCCAGCATTTT,CAWSVQGSQPQHF
TRBD1,NA,TRBJ1-4,TRBV6-5,TGTGCCAGCAGTTCAGGGGGAACTAATGAAAAACTGTTTTTT,CASSSGGTNEKLFF
TRBD2,NA,TRBJ2-3,TRBV2,TGTGCCAGCAGCCCCCTCCGGGACTACCATGGCACAGATACGCAGTATTTT,CASSPLRDYHGTDTQYF
TRBD2,NA,TRBJ2-7,TRBV29-1,TGCAGCGTGGTCGACGGGGGGTACGAGCAGTACTTC,CSVVDGGYEQYF
TRBD1,NA,TRBJ2-2,TRBV5-4,TGTGCCAGCAGCCCGGGACAGGGGGCTCACGGGGAGCTGTTTTTT,CASSPGQGAHGELFF
TRBD2,NA,TRBJ2-3,TRBV29-1,TGCAGCGCCTTAGCGGGACTTAGCACAGATACGCAGTATTTT,CSALAGLSTDTQYF
TRBD2,NA,TRBJ2-2,TRBV6-2/TRBV6-3,TGTGCCAGCAGTAAAGCGGGGGGGCTGACTTTTGGCACCGGGGAGCTGTTTTTT,CASSKAGGLTFGTGELFF
NA,NA,TRBJ2-2,TRBV2,TGTGCCAGCAGTGAAGGAGCCAGGGGAGGGACCGGGGAGCTGTTTTTT,CASSEGARGGTGELFF
TRBD2,NA,TRBJ2-1,TRBV7-9,TGTGCCAGCAGCTTACGTGGTCTAGCGGGAGGGGGCAATGAGCAGTTCTTC,CASSLRGLAGGGNEQFF